Below are 13 T cell receptor beta chains sequenced from a single sample in a study of early T cells in non-severe SARS-CoV-2 infection. TCRdb reprocessed the 5' RACE reads via MiXCR and lists one record per CDR3 protein. The repertoire holds 45,000 to 50,000 distinct CDR3 sequences, with about 5.6% as singletons. Material: whole blood. These receptors were collected from an adult who was a healthcare worker with PCR-confirmed SARS-CoV-2 infection or an uninfected control (not recorded which).

This clonotype was detected many times. V and J are TRBV5-5 and TRBJ2-7, with 8 nucleotides matching TRBD1. The CDR3 covers 15 residues. V was pared by 1 base and J by 0 bases, with 3 bases of the junction left unmatched. The V gene's germline CDR1 is SGHKS and CDR2 YYEKEE (reference sequence). The chain's CDR3 is CASSLTGQASYEQYF. CDR3 DNA: TGTGCCAGCAGCTTGACGGGACAGGCCTCCTACGAGCAGTACTTC.

This clonotype was seen at least ten times. The gene calls are TRBV29-1 and TRBJ2-7; D is unresolved. This CDR3 has 12 amino acids. Trimming took off 6 bases at V and 7 bases at J, with 16 bases between the two ends. Germline CDR1 reads SQVTM; CDR2 reads ANQGSEA. CDR3 sequence: CSVALIGQEQYF. The CDR3 nucleotides are TGCAGCGTCGCTCTGATTGGGCAAGAGCAGTACTTC.

This clonotype came up many times. This chain joins TRBV7-2 and TRBJ2-7, with 9 bases fitting TRBD1. Germline V lookup: CDR1 SGHTA, CDR2 FQGNSA. The CDR3 is 15 amino acids. The V gene end was trimmed by 5 bases and the J gene end by 0 bases; junction bases not matched to a gene: 5. The CDR3 here is CASSGQDRGSYEQYF. The DNA of the CDR3 is TGTGCCAGCAGCGGACAGGACAGGGGCTCCTACGAGCAGTACTTC.

At least ten counts were recorded for this clonotype. This chain uses TRBV5-8 with TRBJ1-2; 7 bases match TRBD1. With V trimmed by 6 bases and J by 8 bases, 13 bases remained unmatched. The germline CDR1 and CDR2 sequences are SGHTS and YDEGEE. There are 14 residues in the CDR3. The CDR3 spells CASTLNPTGLGYTF. CDR3 coding DNA: TGTGCCAGCACCCTTAACCCGACAGGGCTCGGCTACACCTTC.

The V call is TRBV6-5, the J call TRBJ2-3; 9 bases map to TRBD2. The junction had 9 bases not matched to a gene; V was cut back by 2 bases and J by 6 bases. The CDR3 runs to 16 residues. From germline, CDR1 is MNHEY and CDR2 SVGAGI. CDR3 sequence reads: CASSYRGTSSLDTQYF. CDR3 nucleotides: TGTGCCAGCAGTTACCGAGGGACTAGCTCGTTGGATACGCAGTATTTT.

This clonotype was seen repeatedly, ten times or more. This chain connects TRBV7-6 to TRBJ2-3; 7 bases map to TRBD2. Per germline, CDR1 SGHVS and CDR2 FNYEAQ. CDR3 length: 14 residues. V shed 5 bases, J shed 1 base, and the junction held 3 bases outside the gene matches. The CDR3 sequence: CASSGGEGTDTQYF. In DNA, the CDR3 is TGTGCCAGCAGCGGGGGGGAAGGCACAGATACGCAGTATTTT. The entire variable domain, with the rest obtained from reference TRBV7-6 and TRBJ2-3, is as follows: GAGVSQSPRYKVTKRGQDVALRCDPISGHVSLYWYRQALGQGPEFLTYFNYEAQQDKSGLPNDRFSAERPEGSISTLTIQRTEQRDSAMYRCASSGGEGTDTQYFGPGTRLTVL.

This clonotype has ten or more counts. The genes are TRBV7-9 and TRBJ1-5; TRBD1 matches at 9 bases. The CDR3 is 18 amino acids. After removal of 2 bases from V and 0 bases from J, the junction contained 8 bases not matched to a gene. Germline V gene sequence: CDR1 SEHNR, CDR2 FQNEAQ (reference sequence). CDR3 DNA: TGTGCCAGCAGCTTAAGTTGGGACAGGGACCGTAGCAATCAGCCCCAGCATTTT. Protein sequence: CASSLSWDRDRSNQPQHF.

This clonotype was picked up many times. The chain combines TRBV12-3 or TRBV12-4 with TRBJ2-4; no firm D call. Trimming pared 3 bases from V and 0 bases from J, leaving 6 bases between. CDR3 length: 14 amino acids. CDR3: CASSFEIAKNIQYF. CDR3 coding DNA: TGTGCCAGCAGTTTCGAAATAGCCAAAAACATTCAGTACTTC.

This clonotype has a count of ten or more. The chain employs TRBV12-3 or TRBV12-4 and TRBJ2-7; TRBD1 agrees at 7 bases. The V gene end was trimmed by 2 bases and the J gene end by 3 bases; junction bases not matched to a gene: 4. The length of the CDR3 is 14 residues. CDR3 loop: CASSLWAGGYEQYF. CDR3 sequence (DNA): TGTGCCAGCAGTTTATGGGCAGGGGGCTACGAGCAGTACTTC.

The rearrangement uses TRBV11-2 and TRBJ2-3, with unresolved D. The V and J ends lost 3 bases and 2 bases respectively, with 12 bases between them. Germline V CDR1 and CDR2: SGHAT, FQNNGV. CDR3 size: 15 residues. The CDR3: CASSLSWRNTDTQYF. CDR3 sequence (DNA): TGTGCCAGCAGCTTGTCGTGGCGCAACACAGATACGCAGTATTTT.

Only a few counts were recorded for this clonotype. The V call is TRBV7-3, the J call TRBJ2-2; D remains ambiguous. V lost 1 base and J lost 1, with 4 bases in between. Germline V gene data show CDR1 as SGHTA and CDR2 as FQGTGA. The CDR3 sequence is 14 residues long. For the CDR3, the DNA is TGTGCCAGCAGCTTAAGACAGAACACCGGGGAGCTGTTTTTT. It codes for CASSLRQNTGELFF.

This clonotype has a count of ten or more. This chain uses TRBV30 with TRBJ2-7, with 10 bases identical to TRBD2. Trimming removed 2 bases from V and 4 bases from J; junction bases left unmatched: 8. Germline values: CDR1 GTSNPN, CDR2 SVGIG (reference sequence). The CDR3 is made up of 15 amino acids. CDR3 amino acids: CAWSHKRGGMYEQYF. The CDR3, as DNA: TGTGCCTGGAGTCATAAGCGGGGGGGCATGTACGAGCAGTACTTC.

This clonotype came up many times. The chain is built from TRBV5-1 and TRBJ1-2; 8 nucleotides agree with TRBD1. Germline lookup yields CDR1 SGHRS and CDR2 YFSETQ. V shed 3 bases, J shed 2 bases, and the junction held 6 bases outside the gene matches. The CDR3 covers 15 residues. This CDR3 is CASSSYRGSNYGYTF. CDR3 sequence (DNA): TGCGCCAGCAGCTCATACAGGGGGTCGAACTATGGCTACACCTTC.